This T cell receptor beta chain came from a study of T cells in narcolepsy. The CDR3 is 16 residues long. The V segment lost 4 bases and the J segment 1 base; nucleotides outside the gene matches: 7. From germline, CDR1 is SGHRS and CDR2 YFSETQ. Some clones are missing from TCRdb's copy, which holds only in-frame ones; the method was immunoSEQ multiplex PCR. The sample consists of about 20,000 clones, 83% of them appearing once. This chain joins TRBV5-1 and TRBJ2-7, with 11 bases lining up with TRBD2. The TCR comes from a human donor in good health. Sequencing was performed on memory (CD45RA-) CD4+ T cells from blood. This CDR3 reads CASSEQGLADSYEQYF. The DNA for the CDR3 is TGCGCCAGCAGCGAGCAGGGACTAGCGGATTCCTACGAGCAGTACTTC.